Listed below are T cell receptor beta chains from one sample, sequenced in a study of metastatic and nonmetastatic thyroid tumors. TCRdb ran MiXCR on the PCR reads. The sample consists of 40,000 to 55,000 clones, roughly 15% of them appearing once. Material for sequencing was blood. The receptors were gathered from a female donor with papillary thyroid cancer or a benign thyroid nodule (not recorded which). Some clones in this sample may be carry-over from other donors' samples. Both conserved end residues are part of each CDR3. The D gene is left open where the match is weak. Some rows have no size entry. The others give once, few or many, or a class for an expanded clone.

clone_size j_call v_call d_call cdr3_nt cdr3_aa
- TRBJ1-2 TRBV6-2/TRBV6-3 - TGTGCCAGCAGTTTTTTTGGATGGGCGGAAGGCTACACCTTC CASSFFGWAEGYTF
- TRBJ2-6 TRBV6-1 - TGTGCCAGCAGTCCCACAACAGGCTCTGGGGCCAACGTCCTGACTTTC CASSPTTGSGANVLTF
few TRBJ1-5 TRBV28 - TGTGCCAGCAGTTTAAGGGACTTTCAGCATTTT CASSLRDFQHF
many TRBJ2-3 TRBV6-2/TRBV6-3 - TGTGCCAGCAGTCCGGGGAGCACAGATACGCAGTATTTT CASSPGSTDTQYF
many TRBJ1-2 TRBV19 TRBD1 TGTGCCAGTAGTATCCGACAGGGGGACGGCTACACCTTC CASSIRQGDGYTF
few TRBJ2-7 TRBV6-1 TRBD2 TGTGCCAGCGGGACTAGCGGGAGCTCCTACGAGCAGTACTTC CASGTSGSSYEQYF
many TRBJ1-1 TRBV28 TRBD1 TGTGCCAGCAGATCAGGGGGCGAGAACACTGAAGCTTTCTTT CASRSGGENTEAFF
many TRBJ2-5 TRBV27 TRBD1 TGTGCCAGCAGTCAAAGAAGGGGGCTCCAAGAGACCCAGTACTTC CASSQRRGLQETQYF
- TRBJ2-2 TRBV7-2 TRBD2 TGTGCCAGCAGCCCCCGGACTAGCGTGCCCGGGGAGCTGTTTTTT CASSPRTSVPGELFF
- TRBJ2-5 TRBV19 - TGTGCCAGCAGTTTTGGGCCGGCCCAAGAGACCCAGTACTTC CASSFGPAQETQYF
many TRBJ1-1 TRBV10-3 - TGTGCCATCAGTGAAAGGGGGACCGAGGACACTGAAGCTTTCTTT CAISERGTEDTEAFF
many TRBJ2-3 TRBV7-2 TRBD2 TGTGCCAGCAGCTTAGGGGGACTAGCGGGAGTCACGCAGTATTTT CASSLGGLAGVTQYF
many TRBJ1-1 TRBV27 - TGTGCCAGCAGAAACGACAGGACGAACACTGAAGCTTTCTTT CASRNDRTNTEAFF
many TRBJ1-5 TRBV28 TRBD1 TGTGCCAGCAGTTCACCGGGACAGGGAGGCAATCAGCCCCAGCATTTT CASSSPGQGGNQPQHF
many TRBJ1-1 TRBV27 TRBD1 TGTGCCAGCAGCTTGGGACAGGGTGTCACTGAAGCTTTCTTT CASSLGQGVTEAFF
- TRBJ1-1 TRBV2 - TGTGCCAGCAGTAAGGACAGAAACACTGAAGCTTTCTTT CASSKDRNTEAFF
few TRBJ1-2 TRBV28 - TGTGCCAGCAGTTCGGCTGTGGGGGGCGCGTCCTATGGCTACACCTTC CASSSAVGGASYGYTF
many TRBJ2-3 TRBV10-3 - TGTGCCCCATCAGGTGCCGGGTTTACAGATACGCAGTATTTT CAPSGAGFTDTQYF
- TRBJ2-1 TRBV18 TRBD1 TGTGCCAGCTCACCCGACGGGACAGGGTTCTACAATGAGCAGTTCTTC CASSPDGTGFYNEQFF
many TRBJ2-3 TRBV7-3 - TGTGCCAGCAGCTTAAAGGGAGATACGCAGTATTTT CASSLKGDTQYF
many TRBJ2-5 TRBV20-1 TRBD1 TGCAGTGCCGAGGACAGGGGGCTTCAAGAGACCCAGTACTTC CSAEDRGLQETQYF
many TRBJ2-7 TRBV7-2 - TGTGCCAGCAGCCGCGACTACGAGCAGTACTTC CASSRDYEQYF
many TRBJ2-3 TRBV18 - TGTGCCAGCCAACCGGGAGGCACAGATACGCAGTATTTT CASQPGGTDTQYF
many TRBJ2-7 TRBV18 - TGTGCCAGCTCCCCGGTTCACAGCCCCTACGAGCAGTACTTC CASSPVHSPYEQYF
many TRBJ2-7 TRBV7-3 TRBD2 TGTGCCAGCAGCCCCGGGGGAGCGGGAGGGTACGAGCAGTACTTC CASSPGGAGGYEQYF
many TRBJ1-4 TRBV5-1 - TGCGCCAGCAGCTTGGGACAGGCAAATGAAAAACTGTTTTTT CASSLGQANEKLFF
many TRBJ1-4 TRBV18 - TGTGCCAGCTCCCCCTCGCAGGGCCAGGATGAAAAACTGTTTTTT CASSPSQGQDEKLFF
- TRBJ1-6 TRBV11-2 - TGTGCCAGCAGCTTAGAGGGGAATTCACCCCTCCACTTT CASSLEGNSPLHF
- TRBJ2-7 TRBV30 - TGTGCCTGGAGTAGCGGAGCGGCCGGCTACGAGCAGTACTTC CAWSSGAAGYEQYF
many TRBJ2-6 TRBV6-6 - TGTGCCAGCAGTCCCGGAGGAGGGGCGAAACTGTCTGGGGCCAACGTCCTGACTTTC CASSPGGGAKLSGANVLTF
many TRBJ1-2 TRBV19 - TGTGCGGCAGGGAACTATGGCTACACCTTC CAAGNYGYTF
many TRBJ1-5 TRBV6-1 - TGTGCCAGCAGTGACGGTAGTGCCCAGCATTTT CASSDGSAQHF
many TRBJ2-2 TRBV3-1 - TGTGCCAGCAGCCAAGGAGGAGGAGGATTAGGCGGGGAGCTGTTTTTT CASSQGGGGLGGELFF
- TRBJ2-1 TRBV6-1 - TGTGCCAGCAGTCAAGACTGGGTCAATGAGCAGTTCTTC CASSQDWVNEQFF
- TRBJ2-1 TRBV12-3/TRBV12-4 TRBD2 TGTGCCAGCAGTTTGGGACTAGCGGTTATCTCCTATAATGAGCAGTTCTTC CASSLGLAVISYNEQFF
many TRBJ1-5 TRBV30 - TGTGCCTGGAGTGTACGTGGAAATCAGCCCCAGCATTTT CAWSVRGNQPQHF
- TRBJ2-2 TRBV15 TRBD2 TGTGCCACCAGCAGGGATAGGGGGACTAGCGGTCCAAACACCGGGGAGCTGTTTTTT CATSRDRGTSGPNTGELFF
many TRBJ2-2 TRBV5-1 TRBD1 TGCGCCAGCAGCTTTAGGACAGGGGGCGTCACCGGGGAGCTGTTTTTT CASSFRTGGVTGELFF
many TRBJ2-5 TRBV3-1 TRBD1 TGTGCCAGCAGCCAAGTGATACCGGGACAGGGGGGCTTAGAGACCCAGTACTTC CASSQVIPGQGGLETQYF
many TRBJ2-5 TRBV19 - TGTGCCAGTAGTGCCCGACAGGCCCGGGACCAGTACTTC CASSARQARDQYF
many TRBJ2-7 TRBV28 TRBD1 TGTGCCAGCAGTCCATGGGACAGCTCCTACGAGCAGTACTTC CASSPWDSSYEQYF
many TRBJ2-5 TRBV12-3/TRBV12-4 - TGTGCCAGCAGTTTAGTGTCCAGGGAGACCCAGTACTTC CASSLVSRETQYF
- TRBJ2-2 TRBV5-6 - TGTGCCAGCAGCCCGGACTCTTCTGCGGACACCGGGGAGCTGTTTTTT CASSPDSSADTGELFF
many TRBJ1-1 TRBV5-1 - TGCGCCAGCAGCTTGGGGTTTTTGGGTTCCACTGAAGCTTTCTTT CASSLGFLGSTEAFF
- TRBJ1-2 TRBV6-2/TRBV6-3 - TGTGCCAGCATTTACGGGTTCGCTAACTATTTCTACACCTTC CASIYGFANYFYTF
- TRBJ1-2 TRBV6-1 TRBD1 TGTGCCAGCAGTCGGACAGGGGGCGACTATGGCTACACCTTC CASSRTGGDYGYTF
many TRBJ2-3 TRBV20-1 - TGCAGTGCTATTAGCGGCCGTAGCACAGATACGCAGTATTTT CSAISGRSTDTQYF
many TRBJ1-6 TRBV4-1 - TGCGCCAGCAGCCAAGACTCCCTTGGGGGTGCGTATAATTCACCCCTCCACTTT CASSQDSLGGAYNSPLHF
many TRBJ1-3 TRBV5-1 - TGCGCCAGCAGCGGTGGCCTGTACTCTGGAAACACCATATATTTT CASSGGLYSGNTIYF
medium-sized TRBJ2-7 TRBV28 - TGTGCCAGCAGTCCAGCGACAGGACAGAGCTCCTACGAGCAGTACTTC CASSPATGQSSYEQYF
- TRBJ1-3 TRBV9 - TGTGCCAGCAGCCCCGACATTAAAGGAAACACCATATATTTT CASSPDIKGNTIYF
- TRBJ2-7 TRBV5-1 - TGCTCCAGCAGCTTGCTGCCCGGTCCTTTCTACGAGCAGTACTTC CSSSLLPGPFYEQYF
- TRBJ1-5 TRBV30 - TGTGCCTGGAGTAAGGAAAGGTTTAATCAGCCCAAGAATTTT CAWSKERFNQPKNF
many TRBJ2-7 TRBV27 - TGTGCCAGCAGTTTATTCGGGGACGGCGATCGGTACTTC CASSLFGDGDRYF
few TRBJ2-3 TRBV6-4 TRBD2 TGTGCCAGCAGTGATACTAGCGGGGGGGCTACAGATACGCAGTATTTT CASSDTSGGATDTQYF
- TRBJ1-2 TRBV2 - TGTGCCAGCAGTGATGGGGGGGTGTCCCGGGATGGCTACACCTTC CASSDGGVSRDGYTF
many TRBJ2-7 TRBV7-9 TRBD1 TGTGCCAGCAGCTCGGGACAGGGAGCCGAGCAGTACTTC CASSSGQGAEQYF